These T cell receptor beta chains were read from a single sample in a study of blood T cell repertoires in COVID-19. The repertoire was sequenced with immunoSEQ multiplex PCR; TCRdb's copy has only in-frame clones and lacks some. Of around 250,000 clones in the sample, roughly 80% were seen once. Material: PBMCs or T cells enriched from blood (not recorded which). The receptors originated from a young man with acute COVID-19. The CDR3 runs from the conserved cysteine through the conserved F or W. A D gene is named only where the DNA matches it firmly. Size is omitted from some rows. Given values are once, few, many or a class for expanded clones.

D gene | clone size | J gene | V gene | CDR3 protein | CDR3 DNA
. | . | TRBJ1-1 | TRBV5-1 | CASSLGWDTEAFF | TGCGCCAGCAGCCTCGGGTGGGACACTGAAGCTTTCTTT
TRBD2 | . | TRBJ2-2 | TRBV11-1 | CASSSLAGGTGELFF | TGTGCCAGCAGTTCGCTAGCGGGAGGAACCGGGGAGCTGTTTTTT
. | . | TRBJ1-2 | TRBV12-3/TRBV12-4 | CASSQQGNYGYTF | TGTGCCAGCAGTCAACAGGGAAACTATGGCTACACCTTC
. | few | TRBJ1-2 | TRBV29-1 | CSVEQNYGYTF | TGCAGCGTTGAACAGAACTATGGCTACACCTTC
. | . | TRBJ1-1 | TRBV12-3/TRBV12-4 | CASSLVDEAFF | TGTGCCAGCAGTTTAGTAGATGAAGCTTTCTTT
TRBD1 | . | TRBJ1-1 | TRBV19 | CASSIKTQGATEAFF | TGTGCCAGTAGTATAAAAACTCAGGGGGCAACTGAAGCTTTCTTT
. | . | TRBJ1-5 | TRBV14 | CASSQLVNQPQHF | TGTGCCAGCAGCCAGCTAGTGAATCAGCCCCAGCATTTT
TRBD1 | . | TRBJ1-4 | TRBV4-3 | CASSRDRGNNEKLFF | TGCGCCAGCAGCCGGGACAGGGGAAATAATGAAAAACTGTTTTTT
TRBD1 | . | TRBJ1-5 | TRBV4-2 | CASSQEGQGVNQPQHF | TGTGCCAGCAGCCAAGAAGGGCAGGGGGTAAATCAGCCCCAGCATTTT
TRBD2 | . | TRBJ2-3 | TRBV10-1 | CAPPEAGVTDTQYF | TGCGCCCCTCCCGAGGCGGGAGTGACAGATACGCAGTATTTT
TRBD1 | . | TRBJ2-2 | TRBV6-4 | CASSPQGASGELFF | TGTGCCAGCAGTCCACAGGGGGCGTCCGGGGAGCTGTTTTTT
. | . | TRBJ1-1 | TRBV29-1 | CSAPAGAFDIGAFF | TGCAGCGCACCCGCGGGCGCCTTCGACATTGGGGCTTTCTTT
. | . | TRBJ2-4 | TRBV3-1/TRBV3-2 | CASSQDSKNIQYF | TGTGCCAGCAGCCAGGACAGCAAAAACATTCAGTACTTC
. | many | TRBJ1-6 | TRBV1 | CTSSQDFNFGEAPLHF | .
. | . | TRBJ1-4 | TRBV27 | CASSLSGPAGVELFF | TGTGCCAGCAGTTTATCGGGGCCCGCTGGCGTAGAACTGTTTTTT
TRBD2 | . | TRBJ2-2 | TRBV25-1 | CASSLPGTNTGELFF | TGTGCCAGCAGCCTACCCGGGACTAATACCGGGGAGCTGTTTTTT
. | . | TRBJ2-1 | TRBV7-8 | CASSFYGSSSYNEQFF | TGTGCCAGCAGCTTTTACGGGAGTAGCTCCTACAATGAGCAGTTCTTC
. | . | TRBJ1-5 | TRBV11-2 | CASSLGGGSYSNQPQHF | TGTGCCAGCAGCTTAGGAGGCGGATCCTATAGCAATCAGCCCCAGCATTTT
TRBD2 | . | TRBJ2-1 | TRBV29-1 | CSVSTSGYNEQFF | TGCAGCGTCTCGACTAGCGGCTACAATGAGCAGTTCTTC
TRBD2 | . | TRBJ2-3 | TRBV27 | CASSFGLAGTDTQYF | TGTGCCAGCAGTTTCGGACTAGCGGGCACAGATACGCAGTATTTT
TRBD1 | . | TRBJ1-6 | TRBV5-1 | CASSRDRGRNSPLHF | TGCGCCAGCAGCCGAGACAGGGGGCGTAATTCACCCCTCCACTTT
. | . | TRBJ1-1 | TRBV3-1/TRBV3-2 | CASSPSGRNTEAFF | TGTGCCAGCAGCCCCAGCGGGAGGAACACTGAAGCTTTCTTT
. | . | TRBJ2-2 | TRBV6-4 | CASSDSEAGELFF | TGTGCCAGCAGTGACTCGGAGGCCGGGGAGCTGTTTTTT
. | . | TRBJ2-3 | TRBV24-1 | CATSDTKRSRDTQYF | TGTGCCACCAGTGATACTAAGCGGTCCAGGGATACGCAGTATTTT
. | . | TRBJ2-1 | TRBV7-8 | CASSLVRGPYNEQFF | TGTGCCAGCAGCTTAGTTAGAGGTCCCTACAATGAGCAGTTCTTC
. | . | TRBJ2-5 | TRBV24-1 | CATSDAETQYF | TGTGCCACCAGTGATGCGGAGACCCAGTACTTC
TRBD1 | . | TRBJ2-2 | TRBV3-1/TRBV3-2 | CASSHRDRGTGELFF | TGTGCCAGCAGCCATCGGGACAGGGGCACCGGGGAGCTGTTTTTT
. | . | TRBJ2-3 | TRBV9 | CASSLSPRGDTQYF | TGTGCCAGCAGCCTTTCCCCCCGGGGAGATACGCAGTATTTT
. | . | TRBJ1-5 | TRBV6-5 | CATRQGIGNQPQHF | TGTGCCACCCGGCAGGGGATTGGCAATCAGCCCCAGCATTTT
. | . | TRBJ2-2 | TRBV9 | CASSVSVGELFF | TGTGCCAGCAGCGTAAGCGTGGGGGAGCTGTTTTTT
TRBD1 | . | TRBJ1-1 | TRBV11-2 | CASSFPGQGRAEAFF | TGTGCCAGCAGCTTTCCCGGACAGGGTAGGGCTGAAGCTTTCTTT
TRBD1 | . | TRBJ1-3 | TRBV5-1 | CASSLAGQGISGNTIYF | TGTGCCAGCAGCTTGGCAGGACAGGGGATCTCTGGAAACACCATATATTTT
TRBD2 | . | TRBJ2-3 | TRBV19 | CASLAGSNTQYF | TGTGCCAGTCTAGCGGGGAGCAATACGCAGTATTTT
TRBD2 | . | TRBJ2-1 | TRBV7-3 | CASSLLSGSSYNEQFF | TGTGCCAGCAGCTTGCTTAGCGGGAGCTCCTACAATGAGCAGTTCTTC
. | . | TRBJ1-1 | TRBV12-5 | CASGLDALAGDTEAFF | TGTGCTAGTGGTTTGGACGCATTGGCAGGCGACACTGAAGCTTTCTTT
. | . | TRBJ1-1 | TRBV19 | CASSESLNTEAFF | TGTGCCAGTAGTGAGAGCCTAAACACTGAAGCTTTCTTT
. | few | TRBJ1-5 | TRBV7-9 | CASSLTGFAQHF | TGTGCCAGCAGCTTAACAGGTTTTGCCCAGCATTTT
. | . | TRBJ1-1 | TRBV5-1 | CASSWEDNLVAEAFF | TGTGCCAGCAGCTGGGAGGACAACTTGGTCGCTGAAGCTTTCTTT
. | . | TRBJ1-5 | TRBV19 | CASSIGRYQPQHF | TGTGCCAGTAGTATAGGCAGGTATCAGCCCCAGCATTTT
TRBD1 | . | TRBJ1-2 | TRBV3-1/TRBV3-2 | CASARGQRDGYTF | TGTGCCAGCGCAAGGGGGCAGAGGGATGGCTACACCTTC
TRBD1 | . | TRBJ1-1 | TRBV28 | CASSLGRTGAFF | TGTGCCAGCAGCCTCGGACGGACAGGAGCTTTCTTT
. | . | TRBJ2-2 | TRBV11-3 | CASRQAIGGFGELFF | TGTGCCAGCAGACAAGCGATTGGGGGCTTCGGGGAGCTGTTTTTT
TRBD2 | . | TRBJ2-1 | TRBV6-2/TRBV6-3 | CASSLPGLAINEQFF | TGTGCCAGCAGTTTACCGGGACTAGCGATCAATGAGCAGTTCTTC
TRBD2 | . | TRBJ2-4 | TRBV28 | CASSPKWGGYGKNIQYF | TGTGCCAGCAGTCCGAAATGGGGGGGGTACGGCAAAAACATTCAGTACTTC
TRBD1 | . | TRBJ1-3 | TRBV10-3 | CAISTGQGSTIYF | TGTGCCATCAGTACAGGACAGGGAAGCACCATATATTTT
. | few | TRBJ1-3 | TRBV7-2 | CASSLSPGGSGNTIYF | TGTGCCAGCAGCTTGAGCCCAGGAGGCTCTGGAAACACCATATATTTT
. | . | TRBJ2-2 | TRBV9 | CASSVDGSGELFF | TGTGCCAGCAGCGTAGACGGGAGTGGGGAGCTGTTTTTT
. | . | TRBJ1-1 | TRBV6-5 | CASRLRGRDTEAFF | TGTGCCAGCAGGCTCAGGGGTCGAGACACTGAAGCTTTCTTT
. | once | TRBJ2-2 | TRBV6-5 | CASMAGQGRTGELFF | TGTGCCAGCATGGCCGGGCAGGGGCGGACCGGGGAGCTGTTTTTT
TRBD2 | many | TRBJ2-1 | TRBV19 | CASSIVGLAGGNEQFF | TGTGCCAGTAGTATAGTGGGACTAGCGGGAGGGAATGAGCAGTTCTTC